This T cell receptor beta chain is from a study of cytomegalovirus exposure and HLA in healthy donors. As for the study in general: There were around 390 genotyped donors. Of these, roughly 84% fell in the genetic ancestry cluster associated with self-reported Caucasian donors. Study outcomes and limitations: A link between a missense DCLRE1C variant and TCR beta V- and J-gene trimming emerged from a later analysis. Published work reported that the classifier diagnosed cytomegalovirus status with high specificity and sensitivity. CMV serostatus was the only recorded immune exposure for donors.

The primer mix had 60 Vbeta and 13 Jbeta primers. Repertoires were generated with immunoSEQ multiplex PCR, while TCRdb's copy carries only in-frame clones and drops some. The repertoire includes about 150,000 clones, roughly three quarters of them detected once, and approximately 2% sits in the top ten. Germline CDR1 SEHNR, CDR2 FQNEAQ (reference sequence). Trimming took 5 bases from V and 4 from J; bases not matched to a gene: 6. The CDR3 is 16 amino acids. As to this clone: Its antigen remains unidentified.

The rearrangement uses TRBV7-9 and TRBJ2-2, with TRBD2 matching 11 bases. The TCR originated in a man aged 25-45 years in good health and CMV-seronegative. Sequenced material: PBMCs. The CDR3 nucleotides read TGTGCCAGCAGCCGAACTAGCGGGAGATTCACCGGGGAGCTGTTTTTT. It is translated as CASSRTSGRFTGELFF.